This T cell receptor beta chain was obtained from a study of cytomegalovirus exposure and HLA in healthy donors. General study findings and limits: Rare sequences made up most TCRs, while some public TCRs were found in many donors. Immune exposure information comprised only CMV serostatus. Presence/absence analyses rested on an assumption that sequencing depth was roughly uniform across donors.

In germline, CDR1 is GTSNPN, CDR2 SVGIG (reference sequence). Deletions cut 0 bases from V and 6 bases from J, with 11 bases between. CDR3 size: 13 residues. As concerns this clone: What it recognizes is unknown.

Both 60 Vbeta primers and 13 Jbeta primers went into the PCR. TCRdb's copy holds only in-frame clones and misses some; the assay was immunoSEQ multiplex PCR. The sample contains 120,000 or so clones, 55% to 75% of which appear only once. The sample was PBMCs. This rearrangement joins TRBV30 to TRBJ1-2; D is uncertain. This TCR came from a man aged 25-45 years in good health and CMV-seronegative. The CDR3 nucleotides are TGTGCCTGGAGTGTAGGAGGGAGGGATGGCTACACCTTC. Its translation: CAWSVGGRDGYTF.